The 17 T cell receptor beta chains below all came from one sample that was sequenced in a study of cytomegalovirus exposure and HLA in healthy donors (dated by TCRdb to between 2016 and 2019). Libraries were prepared through the immunoSEQ multiplex PCR assay. A mixture of 60 forward primers for TCR Vbeta segments and 13 reverse primers for TCR Jbeta segments was used in the multiplex PCR. Here the immuneACCESS table is served through TCRdb, limited to in-frame sequences with V and J called. Missing clones are a known gap in these copies; in checked studies unresolved V genes cover under half, and the rest lacks a known reason. This sample comprises under 150,000 clones, approximately 69% of them detected only once. The biggest ten clones account for around 4.2% of the sample. The sample taken for sequencing was PBMCs. These receptors were collected from a woman in her thirties or forties in good health and CMV-seropositive.

V usage is TRBV30 and J usage is TRBJ1-1; TRBD1 aligns across 10 bases. The CDR3 runs 18 residues. Looked up from germline, CDR1 is GTSNPN and CDR2 is SVGIG (reference sequence). Germline trimming cut 7 bases from V and 0 bases from J; bases unmatched to any gene: 17. The CDR3 sequence is CALGPRQGAKGVNTEAFF. The CDR3 coding sequence is TGTGCCTTGGGACCGCGACAGGGGGCTAAAGGGGTGAACACTGAAGCTTTCTTT. Drawing the rest from reference TRBV30 and TRBJ1-1, the complete variable domain is SQTIHQWPATLVQPVGSPLSLECTVEGTSNPNLYWYRQAAGRGLQLLFYSVGIGQISSEVPQNLSASRPQDRQFILSSKKLLLSDSGFYLCALGPRQGAKGVNTEAFFGQGTRLTVV.

This clone came up a few times. This sequence joins TRBV7-9 and TRBJ1-5, with a tentative D call TRBD1 (5 bases). The CDR3 is made up of 16 amino acids. Germline V gene data show CDR1 as SEHNR and CDR2 as FQNEAQ (reference sequence). V was clipped by 7 bases and J by 5 bases, with 21 bases between them. CDR3 protein: CASTKWAGGTDQPQHF. DNA for the CDR3: TGTGCCAGCACTAAATGGGCCGGGGGTACAGATCAGCCCCAGCATTTT.

In its sample, this clone was seen once. This chain links TRBV11-2 with TRBJ1-1; unclear D gene. Germline CDR1 reads SGHAT; CDR2 reads FQNNGV. The CDR3 covers 13 residues. The V end was cut by 6 bases, the J end by 1 base, with 9 bases between. The CDR3 here is CASRRRENTEAFF. CDR3 nucleotide sequence: TGTGCCAGCAGGCGGAGAGAGAACACTGAAGCTTTCTTT.

V gene TRBV19 combines with J gene TRBJ2-1; D possibly corresponds to TRBD2 (5 bases). V was shortened by 6 bases and J by 7 bases, with 10 bases between the two germline ends. The CDR3 is made up of 12 amino acids. Germline V gene lookup returns CDR1 LNHDA and CDR2 SQIVND (reference sequence). This chain's CDR3 is CASSLLGNEQFF. CDR3 coding DNA: TGTGCCAGTAGCCTACTAGGGAATGAGCAGTTCTTC.

The CDR3 DNA reads as TGTGCCAGCAGCTTAGTAGGGACAGGGTTGGACGAAAAACTGTTTTTT. Protein: CASSLVGTGLDEKLFF. The chain recombines TRBV7-8 with TRBJ1-4; 9 nucleotides line up with TRBD1. Germline CDR1 and CDR2: SGHVS and FQNEAQ. Trimming removed 1 base from V and 8 bases from J; junction bases left unmatched: 8. The CDR3 loop spans 16 amino acids. Filled out from reference TRBV7-8 and TRBJ1-4, the complete variable domain reads GAGVSQSPRYKVAKRGQDVALRCDPISGHVSLFWYQQALGQGPEFLTYFQNEAQLDKSGLPSDRFFAERPEGSVSTLKIQRTQQEDSAVYLCASSLVGTGLDEKLFFGSGTQLSVL.

V and J are TRBV7-9 and TRBJ2-5; 10 bases are shared with TRBD1. The J segment lost 5 bases and the V segment lost 4 bases, leaving 10 bases of the junction unmatched. Germline assignment: CDR1 SEHNR and CDR2 FQNEAQ (reference sequence). The CDR3 totals 16 residues. The CDR3: CASSWTPGQGKETQYF. CDR3 nucleotide sequence: TGTGCCAGCAGCTGGACCCCGGGACAGGGGAAGGAGACCCAGTACTTC.

The chain is built from TRBV9 and TRBJ1-2; 12 nucleotides match TRBD1. CDR1 is SGDLS and CDR2 is YYNGEE in the germline V gene. Losses at the gene ends were 5 bases for V and 3 bases for J; bases not matched to a gene: 14. The CDR3 spans 18 residues. This CDR3 reads CASRGRGQGARDDYGYTF. The CDR3 DNA sequence: TGTGCCAGCAGGGGCCGGGGACAGGGGGCGAGGGACGACTATGGCTACACCTTC.

This chain links TRBV11-2 with TRBJ2-7; the D gene is possibly TRBD1 (5 bases). In germline, CDR1 is SGHAT, CDR2 FQNNGV. This CDR3 region has 14 residues. The V and J ends lost 1 base and 1 base respectively, with 8 bases between them. The DNA for the CDR3 is TGTGCCAGCAGCTTAGCGCAGGGATCCTACGAGCAGTACTTC. It codes for CASSLAQGSYEQYF. Looking up the rest from reference TRBV11-2 and TRBJ2-7 gives the full variable domain: EAGVAQSPRYKIIEKRQSVAFWCNPISGHATLYWYQQILGQGPKLLIQFQNNGVVDDSQLPKDRFSAERLKGVDSTLKIQPAKLEDSAVYLCASSLAQGSYEQYFGPGTRLTVT.

The chain joins TRBV11-3 to TRBJ2-7; D is unclear. CDR1 is SGHNT, CDR2 YENEEA, per germline. CDR3 length: 13 amino acids. The V gene lost 0 bases and the J gene lost 2 bases, with 5 bases spanning the gap. The CDR3 coding sequence is TGTGCCAGCAGCTTAGATACAGCCTACGAGCAGTACTTC. It specifies CASSLDTAYEQYF. Filled out from reference TRBV11-3 and TRBJ2-7, the complete variable domain reads EAGVVQSPRYKIIEKKQPVAFWCNPISGHNTLYWYLQNLGQGPELLIRYENEEAVDDSQLPKDRFSAERLKGVDSTLKIQPAELGDSAVYLCASSLDTAYEQYFGPGTRLTVT.

The rearrangement joins TRBV10-3 to TRBJ1-5, with TRBD1 identical over 9 bases. V shed 6 bases and J 0 bases; nucleotides not matched to a gene: 9. Germline V lookup: CDR1 ENHRY, CDR2 SYGVKD. The CDR3 is 17 amino acids. CDR3 DNA: TGTGCCATCAGCAGGGACAGGGATCTTTATAGCAATCAGCCCCAGCATTTT. It translates to CAISRDRDLYSNQPQHF.

The chain uses TRBV27 and TRBJ2-7; TRBD1 matches 9 bases. Germline V gives CDR1 MNHEY, CDR2 SMNVEV (reference sequence). V shed 5 bases and J 6 bases; nucleotides not matched to a gene: 14. This CDR3 is built from 16 residues. The CDR3 region is CASSKLGTGSGVEQYF. CDR3 coding DNA: TGTGCCAGCAGTAAACTCGGGACAGGGAGCGGTGTCGAGCAGTACTTC.

This chain connects TRBV7-2 to TRBJ1-3; no clear D gene. Trimming pared 5 bases from V and 8 bases from J, leaving 13 bases between. Germline CDR1 is SGHTA and CDR2 is FQGNSA. CDR3 size: 13 residues. In DNA, the CDR3 is TGTGCCAGCAGCCTCCCTATCGTGGACACCATATATTTT. Its translation: CASSLPIVDTIYF.

The chain carries TRBV6-1 and TRBJ1-2; D is perhaps TRBD1 (5 bases). The ends were cut back, 7 bases at V and 5 bases at J, with 14 bases in the middle. The germline V gene has CDR1 MNHNS and CDR2 SASEGT. The CDR3 runs to 13 residues. The CDR3 DNA follows: TGTGCCAGCACCGCGGGGCCCGTTTATGGCTACACCTTC. This codes for CASTAGPVYGYTF.

This rearrangement joins TRBV7-2 to TRBJ1-2; perhaps TRBD1 as D (5 bases). CDR3 size: 15 residues. Trimming removed 0 bases at V and 4 bases at J, with 12 bases between. The germline gives CDR1 SGHTA, CDR2 FQGNSA. As DNA, the CDR3 is TGTGCCAGCAGCTTAGCAGGAACAGGTTCCTATGGCTACACCTTC. This sequence encodes CASSLAGTGSYGYTF.

The gene calls are TRBV11-2 and TRBJ2-3, with 10 bases lining up with TRBD2. The V gene end was trimmed by 6 bases and the J gene end by 3 bases; junction bases not matched to a gene: 9. Germline V gene sequence: CDR1 SGHAT, CDR2 FQNNGV. The CDR3 extends over 16 amino acids. CDR3 amino acids: CASSQAGAGGTDTQYF. For the CDR3, the DNA is TGTGCCAGCAGTCAAGCCGGAGCGGGGGGGACAGATACGCAGTATTTT.

This rearrangement joins TRBV27 to TRBJ1-2, with D possibly TRBD1 on 6 matching bases. Trimming shortened V by 5 bases and J by 8 bases, and 15 bases separated the two germline ends. The CDR3 is 13 residues long. Germline V lookup: CDR1 MNHEY, CDR2 SMNVEV (reference sequence). The CDR3 region has the DNA TGTGCCAGCAGTATAAACAGGGACGCGGGCTACACCTTC. Translation: CASSINRDAGYTF.

The chain recombines TRBV10-3 with TRBJ1-1, with 7 bases that match TRBD1. V was clipped by 6 bases and J by 4 bases; unmatched bases: 5. Germline V CDR1 and CDR2: ENHRY, SYGVKD. This CDR3 has 13 amino acids. The CDR3 protein is CAISPGQSTEAFF. The CDR3 nucleotides are TGTGCCATCAGCCCGGGACAGAGCACTGAAGCTTTCTTT.